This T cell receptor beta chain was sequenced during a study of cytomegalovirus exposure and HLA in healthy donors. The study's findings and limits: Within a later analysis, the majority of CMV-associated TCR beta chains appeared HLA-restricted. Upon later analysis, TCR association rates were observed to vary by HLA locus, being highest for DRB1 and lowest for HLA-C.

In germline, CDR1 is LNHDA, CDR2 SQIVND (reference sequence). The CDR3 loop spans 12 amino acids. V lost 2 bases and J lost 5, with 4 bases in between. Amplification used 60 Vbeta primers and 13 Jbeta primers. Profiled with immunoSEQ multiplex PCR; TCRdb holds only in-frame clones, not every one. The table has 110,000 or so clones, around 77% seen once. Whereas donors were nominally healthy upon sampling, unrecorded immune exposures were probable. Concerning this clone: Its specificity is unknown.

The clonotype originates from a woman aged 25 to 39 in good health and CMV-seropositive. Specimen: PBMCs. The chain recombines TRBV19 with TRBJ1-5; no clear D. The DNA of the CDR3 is TGTGCCAGTAGTATATCATATCAGCCCCAGCATTTT. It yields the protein CASSISYQPQHF.